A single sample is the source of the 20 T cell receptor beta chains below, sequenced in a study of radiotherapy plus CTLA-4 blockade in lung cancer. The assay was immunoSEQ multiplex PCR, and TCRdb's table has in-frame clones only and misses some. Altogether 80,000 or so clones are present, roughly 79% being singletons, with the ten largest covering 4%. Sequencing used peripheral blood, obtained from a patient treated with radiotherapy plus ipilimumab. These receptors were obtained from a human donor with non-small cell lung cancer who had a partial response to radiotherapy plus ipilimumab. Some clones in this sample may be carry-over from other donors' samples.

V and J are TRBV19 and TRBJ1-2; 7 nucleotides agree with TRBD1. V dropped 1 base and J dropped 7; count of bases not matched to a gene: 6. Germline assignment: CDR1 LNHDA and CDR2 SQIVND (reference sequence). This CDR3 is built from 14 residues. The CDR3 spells CASSIVNRGGGYTF. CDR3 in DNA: TGTGCCAGTAGTATAGTGAACAGGGGAGGTGGCTACACCTTC.

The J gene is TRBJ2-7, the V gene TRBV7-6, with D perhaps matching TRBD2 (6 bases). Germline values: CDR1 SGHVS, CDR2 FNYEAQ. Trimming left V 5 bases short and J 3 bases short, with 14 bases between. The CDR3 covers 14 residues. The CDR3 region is CASSTGVGRYEQYF. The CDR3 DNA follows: TGTGCCAGCAGCACGGGAGTGGGTCGCTACGAGCAGTACTTC.

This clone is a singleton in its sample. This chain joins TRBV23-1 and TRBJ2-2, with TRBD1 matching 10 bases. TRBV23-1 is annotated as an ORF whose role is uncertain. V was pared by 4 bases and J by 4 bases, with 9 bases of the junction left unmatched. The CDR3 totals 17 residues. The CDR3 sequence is CASSLLPGQGSTGELFF. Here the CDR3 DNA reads TGCGCCAGCAGTCTTCTACCGGGACAGGGGTCCACCGGGGAGCTGTTTTTT.

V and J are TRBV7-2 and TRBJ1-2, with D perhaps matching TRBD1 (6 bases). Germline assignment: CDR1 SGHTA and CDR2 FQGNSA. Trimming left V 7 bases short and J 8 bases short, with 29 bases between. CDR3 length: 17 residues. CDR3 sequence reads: CASTSEGGGRGAGGYTF. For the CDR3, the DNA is TGTGCCAGCACCTCTGAAGGAGGGGGGAGGGGTGCGGGAGGCTACACCTTC.

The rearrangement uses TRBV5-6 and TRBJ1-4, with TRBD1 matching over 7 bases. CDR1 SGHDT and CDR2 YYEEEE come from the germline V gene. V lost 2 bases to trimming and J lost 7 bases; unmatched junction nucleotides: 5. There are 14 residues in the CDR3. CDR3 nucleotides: TGTGCCAGCAGCTTACAGGGGATCTTTGAAAAACTGTTTTTT. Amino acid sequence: CASSLQGIFEKLFF.

CDR3 in DNA: TGTGCCAGCAGTGAAGAGCGACTAGCGCAGTATTTT. Its protein is CASSEERLAQYF. The V gene is TRBV2, the J gene TRBJ2-3; possible D gene TRBD2, 6 bases. This CDR3 contains 12 residues. The V gene's germline CDR1 is SNHLY and CDR2 FYNNEI. V shed 1 base and J shed 10 bases, with 9 bases lying between them.

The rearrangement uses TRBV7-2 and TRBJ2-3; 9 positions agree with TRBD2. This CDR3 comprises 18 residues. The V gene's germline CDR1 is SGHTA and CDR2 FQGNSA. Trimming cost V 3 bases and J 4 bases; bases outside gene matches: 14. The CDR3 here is CASSFVVQAGGPADTQYF. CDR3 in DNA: TGTGCCAGCAGCTTCGTGGTTCAAGCGGGGGGCCCCGCAGATACGCAGTATTTT.

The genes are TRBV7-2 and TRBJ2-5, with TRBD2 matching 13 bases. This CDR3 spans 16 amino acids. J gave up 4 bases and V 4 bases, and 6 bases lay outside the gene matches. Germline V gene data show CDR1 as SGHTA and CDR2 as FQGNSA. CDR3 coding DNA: TGTGCCAGCAGCTCGCGGACTAGCGGGGGCGGAGAGACCCAGTACTTC. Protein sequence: CASSSRTSGGGETQYF.

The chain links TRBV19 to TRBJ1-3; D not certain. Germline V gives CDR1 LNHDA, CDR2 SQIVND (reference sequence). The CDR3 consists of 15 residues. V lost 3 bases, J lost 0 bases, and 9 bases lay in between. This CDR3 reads CASSIAVLSGNTIYF. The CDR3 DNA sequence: TGTGCCAGTAGTATTGCGGTACTCTCTGGAAACACCATATATTTT.

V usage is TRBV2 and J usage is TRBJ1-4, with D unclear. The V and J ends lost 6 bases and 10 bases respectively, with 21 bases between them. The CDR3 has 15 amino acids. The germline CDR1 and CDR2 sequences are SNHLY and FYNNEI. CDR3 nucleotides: TGTGCCAGCAGGGGTAACAAGCTGACTTACCCAAAACTGTTTTTT. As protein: CASRGNKLTYPKLFF.

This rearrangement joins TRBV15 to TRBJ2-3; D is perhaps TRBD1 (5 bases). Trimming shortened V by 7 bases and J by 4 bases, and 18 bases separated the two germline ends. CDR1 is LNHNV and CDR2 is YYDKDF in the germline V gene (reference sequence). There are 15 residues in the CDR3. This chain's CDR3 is CATTKLVAGSDTQYF. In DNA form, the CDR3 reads TGTGCCACCACCAAACTTGTGGCAGGGTCAGATACGCAGTATTTT.

The CDR3 here is CASSAGLSGELFF. DNA of the CDR3: TGTGCCAGCTCGGCAGGCTTGTCCGGGGAGCTGTTTTTT. This chain uses TRBV6-5 with TRBJ2-2; D uncertain. The CDR3 has 13 residues. The germline V gene encodes CDR1 MNHEY and CDR2 SVGAGI. V gave up 8 bases and J gave up 6 bases, with 13 bases separating them.

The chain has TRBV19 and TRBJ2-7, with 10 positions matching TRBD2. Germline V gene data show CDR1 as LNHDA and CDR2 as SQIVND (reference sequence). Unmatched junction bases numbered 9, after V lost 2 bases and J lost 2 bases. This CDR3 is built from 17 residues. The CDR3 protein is CASSITQAGGPAYEQYF. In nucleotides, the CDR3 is TGTGCCAGTAGTATAACTCAAGCGGGAGGGCCGGCCTACGAGCAGTACTTC. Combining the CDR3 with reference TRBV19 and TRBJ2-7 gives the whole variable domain DGGITQSPKYLFRKEGQNVTLSCEQNLNHDAMYWYRQDPGQGLRLIYYSQIVNDFQKGDIAEGYSVSREKKESFPLTVTSAQKNPTAFYLCASSITQAGGPAYEQYFGPGTRLTVT.

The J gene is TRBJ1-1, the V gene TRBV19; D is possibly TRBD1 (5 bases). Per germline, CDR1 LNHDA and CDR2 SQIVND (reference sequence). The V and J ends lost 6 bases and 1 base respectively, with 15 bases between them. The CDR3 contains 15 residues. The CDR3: CASSSVGQRNTEAFF. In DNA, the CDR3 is TGTGCCAGTAGCTCGGTTGGACAAAGGAACACTGAAGCTTTCTTT.

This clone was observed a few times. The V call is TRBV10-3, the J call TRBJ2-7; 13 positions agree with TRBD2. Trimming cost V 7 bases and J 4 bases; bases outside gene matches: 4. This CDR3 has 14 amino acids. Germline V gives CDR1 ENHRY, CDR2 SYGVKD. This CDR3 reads CAITETSGRYEQYF. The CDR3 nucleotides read TGTGCCATCACCGAGACTAGCGGGAGGTACGAGCAGTACTTC.

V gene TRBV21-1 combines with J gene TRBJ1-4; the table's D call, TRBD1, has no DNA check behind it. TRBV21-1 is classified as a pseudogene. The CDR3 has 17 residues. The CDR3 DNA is TGTGCCAGCAGCGGCCTCGGGACATCTTTTCTCGATGAAAAACTGTTTTTT. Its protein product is CASSGLGTSFLDEKLFF.

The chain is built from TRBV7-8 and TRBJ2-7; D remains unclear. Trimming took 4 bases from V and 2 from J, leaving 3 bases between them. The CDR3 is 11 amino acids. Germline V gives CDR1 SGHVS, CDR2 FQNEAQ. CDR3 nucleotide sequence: TGTGCCAGCAGCTCCACCTACGAGCAGTACTTC. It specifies CASSSTYEQYF.

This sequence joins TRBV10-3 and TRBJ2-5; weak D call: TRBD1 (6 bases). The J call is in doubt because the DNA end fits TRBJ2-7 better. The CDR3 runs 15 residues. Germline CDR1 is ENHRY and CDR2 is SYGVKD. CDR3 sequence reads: CAISPQTTGNYEQYF. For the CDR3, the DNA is TGTGCCATCAGTCCCCAGACCACAGGGAACTACGAGCAGTACTTC.

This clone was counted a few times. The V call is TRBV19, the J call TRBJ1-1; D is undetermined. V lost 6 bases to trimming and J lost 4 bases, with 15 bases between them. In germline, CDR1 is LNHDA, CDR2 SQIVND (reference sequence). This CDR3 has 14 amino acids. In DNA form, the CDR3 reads TGTGCCAGTAGCCACCGAGCAGGTAGCACTGAAGCTTTCTTT. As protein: CASSHRAGSTEAFF.

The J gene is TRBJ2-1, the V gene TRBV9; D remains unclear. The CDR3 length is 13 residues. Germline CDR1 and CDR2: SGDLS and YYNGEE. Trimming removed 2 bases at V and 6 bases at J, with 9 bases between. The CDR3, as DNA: TGTGCCAGCAGCGTTGAGCCTAGCAATGAGCAGTTCTTC. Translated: CASSVEPSNEQFF.